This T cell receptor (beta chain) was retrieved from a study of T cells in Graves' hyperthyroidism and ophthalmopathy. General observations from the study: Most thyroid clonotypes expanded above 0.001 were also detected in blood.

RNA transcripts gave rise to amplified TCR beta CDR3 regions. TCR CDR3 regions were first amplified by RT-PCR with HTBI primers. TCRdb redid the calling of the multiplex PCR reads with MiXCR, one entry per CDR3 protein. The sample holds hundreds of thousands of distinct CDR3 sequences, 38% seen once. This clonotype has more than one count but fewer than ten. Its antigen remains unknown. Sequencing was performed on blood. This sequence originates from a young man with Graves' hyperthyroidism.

The CDR3 reads CSARPLAGDSYEQYF. CDR3 DNA sequence: TGCAGTGCTAGACCGCTAGCGGGGGACTCCTACGAGCAGTACTTC. The chain recombines TRBV20-1 with TRBJ2-7, with 10 bases that match TRBD2. CDR1 is DFQATT and CDR2 is SNEGSKA in the germline V gene (reference sequence). The CDR3 consists of 15 residues. Unmatched junction bases numbered 4, after V lost 2 bases and J lost 0 bases.